The 26 T cell receptor beta chains reported below all come from one sample, sequenced in a study of regulatory T cells in long-lasting Graves disease. Time point given: newly diagnosed GD, antithyroid drugs for less than 3 months. Preparation of the TCR library used RNA extracted from PBMCs. According to the study, TCR beta libraries were built with iRepertoire HTBI primers and CDR3-region Arm-PCR. One entry per CDR3 protein results from TCRdb running MiXCR on the multiplex PCR reads. Among hundreds of thousands of distinct CDR3 sequences, around 13% were seen once, and the ten largest hold 8% to 10%. This sample also belongs to another study, concerning T cells in Graves' hyperthyroidism and ophthalmopathy.

The specimen comprised peripheral blood mononuclear cells (PBMCs), sampled at new diagnosis, from a patient treated with antithyroid drugs. The source of these receptors is a woman in her twenties or thirties with Graves disease.

V gene TRBV7-3 combines with J gene TRBJ2-3; either TRBD1 or TRBD2 may supply D (5 bases each). V was pared by 3 bases and J by 6 bases, with 13 bases between. The V gene's germline CDR1 is SGHTA and CDR2 FQGTGA. The CDR3 length is 14 residues. Written as DNA, the CDR3 is TGTGCCAGCAGCTTCCGGGGCTCGAGGGATACGCAGTATTTT. It specifies CASSFRGSRDTQYF.

This clonotype occurred many times. This chain joins TRBV2 and TRBJ1-5; D is possibly TRBD1 (5 bases). Germline CDR1 SNHLY, CDR2 FYNNEI. V was cut by 6 bases and J by 7 bases, with 13 bases left in between. This CDR3 region has 13 residues. CDR3 sequence: CASSKEGPQPQHF. Written as DNA, the CDR3 is TGTGCCAGCAGCAAAGAGGGGCCCCAGCCCCAGCATTTT.

At least ten counts were recorded for this clonotype. The CDR3 is CASSLVAYSGELFF. The CDR3 DNA reads as TGTGCCAGCAGCTTAGTGGCCTATTCCGGGGAGCTGTTTTTT. J is TRBJ2-2 and V is TRBV7-2; D is undetermined. CDR1 is SGHTA and CDR2 is FQGNSA in the germline V gene. V was cut by 1 base and J by 6 bases, with 9 bases left in between. This CDR3 spans 14 amino acids.

The chain uses TRBV20-1 and TRBJ2-5; 10 nucleotides align to TRBD2. The CDR3 has 17 amino acids. V trimming: 6 bases; J trimming: 0 bases; junction bases outside the gene matches: 13. Germline V gives CDR1 DFQATT, CDR2 SNEGSKA (reference sequence). The CDR3 reads CSANSGRRGLYQETQYF. In DNA, the CDR3 is TGCAGTGCCAATAGCGGGAGGAGGGGGCTCTACCAAGAGACCCAGTACTTC.

This clonotype was seen a handful of times. The chain uses TRBV10-3 and TRBJ2-1; D not resolved. The CDR3 sequence is 12 residues long. The V end lost 8 bases, the J end lost 3 bases, and 8 bases lay between the germline ends. CDR1 is ENHRY, CDR2 SYGVKD, per germline. The CDR3 DNA sequence: TGTGCCATCGCTGGCAGCTACAATGAGCAGTTCTTC. Translated: CAIAGSYNEQFF.

A remark on this clonotype: This is likely an artifact of a read error, given a far larger clone one base away. J is TRBJ2-1 and V is TRBV7-2; D possibly corresponds to TRBD2 (7 bases). Matching the DNA end better, TRBJ2-3 makes the J call doubtful. The CDR3 has 16 amino acids. Germline V lookup: CDR1 SGHTA, CDR2 FQGNSA. The CDR3: CASSPGGGGRTDTQYF. The DNA for the CDR3 is TGTGCCAGCAGCCCGGGCGGGGGCGGGAGAACAGATACGCAGTATTTT.

Concerning this clonotype itself: This may be a read error: a much more frequent sequence differs by one nucleotide. V usage is TRBV5-1 and J usage is TRBJ2-3, with TRBD2 matching 7 bases. CDR1 is SGHRS and CDR2 is YFSETQ in the germline V gene. The trim removed 3 bases at V and 0 bases at J, leaving 13 bases unmatched. The CDR3 consists of 18 residues. CDR3: CASSSGLVGWASTDTQYF. As DNA, the CDR3 is TGCGCCAGCAGCTCAGGACTAGTGGGCTGGGCTAGCACAGATACGCAGTATTTT.

The sample holds many counts of this clonotype. CDR3 residues: CASNRGGRETQYF. The CDR3, as DNA: TGTGCCAGCAACAGGGGGGGACGGGAGACCCAGTACTTC. V and J are TRBV2 and TRBJ2-5; D may be TRBD1 (8 bases). Germline values: CDR1 SNHLY, CDR2 FYNNEI. The CDR3 loop spans 13 amino acids. Trimming stripped 7 bases from V and 5 bases from J, with 14 bases between. Variable domain in full (rest from reference TRBV2 and TRBJ2-5): EPEVTQTPSHQVTQMGQEVILRCVPISNHLYFYWYRQILGQKVEFLVSFYNNEISEKSEIFDDQFSVERPDGSNFTLKIRSTKLEDSAMYFCASNRGGRETQYFGPGTRLLVL.

The chain uses TRBV12-3 or TRBV12-4 and TRBJ1-1; D is undetermined. Trimming pared 3 bases from V and 1 base from J, leaving 9 bases between. The CDR3 loop spans 14 amino acids. CDR3 nucleotide sequence: TGTGCCAGCAGTTTTCATACGGGGAACACTGAAGCTTTCTTT. Protein sequence: CASSFHTGNTEAFF.

At least ten counts were recorded for this clonotype. CDR3 loop: CASSLRSGFLRNEQFF. The CDR3 DNA follows: TGCGCCAGCAGCTTGCGATCAGGGTTTTTACGTAATGAGCAGTTCTTC. The chain joins TRBV5-1 to TRBJ2-1; maybe TRBD1 (5 bases). Germline CDR1 is SGHRS and CDR2 is YFSETQ. This CDR3 comprises 16 residues. V lost 1 base, J lost 7 bases, and 18 bases lay in between.

The sample holds many counts of this clonotype. The chain is built from TRBV3-1 and TRBJ2-7, with TRBD1 as a possible D gene (5 bases). Germline CDR1 LGHDT, CDR2 YNNKEL (reference sequence). Trimming left V 7 bases short and J 0 bases short, with 13 bases between. The CDR3 covers 14 residues. CDR3 in DNA: TGTGCCAGCAAACCTTCGACAGCCTCCTACGAGCAGTACTTC. This sequence encodes CASKPSTASYEQYF.

This clonotype occurred many times. The genes are TRBV6-1 and TRBJ2-5; possibly TRBD1 for D (5 bases). The CDR3 runs 15 residues. Trimming took off 6 bases at V and 5 bases at J, with 19 bases between the two ends. The germline V gene encodes CDR1 MNHNS and CDR2 SASEGT. Here the CDR3 reads CASRTSGQKGETQYF. The CDR3 region has the DNA TGTGCCAGCAGAACCTCGGGCCAAAAGGGGGAGACCCAGTACTTC.

The chain uses TRBV5-8 and TRBJ2-7, with a tentative D call TRBD1 (5 bases). Germline V gene lookup returns CDR1 SGHTS and CDR2 YDEGEE. Trimming took off 0 bases at V and 0 bases at J, with 10 bases between the two ends. The CDR3 contains 15 residues. CDR3 DNA: TGTGCCAGCAGCTTGGCGACAGTCCACTCCTACGAGCAGTACTTC. It codes for CASSLATVHSYEQYF.

This clonotype was seen many times. This sequence joins TRBV7-7 and TRBJ2-3, with D unclear. Germline V CDR1 and CDR2: SSHAT, FNYEAQ (reference sequence). V was trimmed by 5 bases and J by 2 bases, leaving 14 bases between them. The CDR3 consists of 15 residues. CDR3 coding DNA: TGTGCCAGCAGCCCTACGAGTGGGGACACAGATACGCAGTATTTT. Protein product: CASSPTSGDTDTQYF. Full variable domain (outside the CDR3, taken from reference TRBV7-7 and TRBJ2-3): GAGVSQSPRYKVTKRGQDVTLRCDPISSHATLYWYQQALGQGPEFLTYFNYEAQPDKSGLPSDRFSAERPEGSISTLTIQRTEQRDSAMYRCASSPTSGDTDTQYFGPGTRLTVL.

The chain joins TRBV2 to TRBJ2-3, with a weak D call TRBD2 (5 bases). Germline CDR1 and CDR2: SNHLY and FYNNEI. Trimming shortened V by 5 bases and J by 1 base, and 7 bases separated the two germline ends. The CDR3 consists of 13 residues. DNA for the CDR3: TGTGCCAGCAGTAAACTAGGCACAGATACGCAGTATTTT. This sequence encodes CASSKLGTDTQYF.

This clonotype has at least ten counts. This rearrangement joins TRBV19 to TRBJ1-5, with 7 positions matching TRBD1. This CDR3 is built from 14 residues. Germline lookup yields CDR1 LNHDA and CDR2 SQIVND (reference sequence). V lost 3 bases and J lost 4; bases outside the gene matches: 3. This chain's CDR3 is CASSIRDRNQPQHF. Here the CDR3 DNA reads TGTGCCAGTAGTATCCGGGACAGAAATCAGCCCCAGCATTTT. The full variable domain, rest sourced from reference TRBV19 and TRBJ1-5, is DGGITQSPKYLFRKEGQNVTLSCEQNLNHDAMYWYRQDPGQGLRLIYYSQIVNDFQKGDIAEGYSVSREKKESFPLTVTSAQKNPTAFYLCASSIRDRNQPQHFGDGTRLSIL.

This clonotype was picked up a small number of times. The chain combines TRBV5-5 with TRBJ2-7, with D perhaps assigned TRBD1 or TRBD2 (5 bases each). CDR3 length: 14 residues. V lost 2 bases, J lost 3 bases, and 12 bases lay in between. Per the germline V gene, CDR1 is SGHKS and CDR2 is YYEKEE (reference sequence). CDR3 DNA sequence: TGTGCCAGCAGCTTCTTTGGGGGTCTCTACGAGCAGTACTTC. Protein: CASSFFGGLYEQYF.

The J gene is TRBJ1-2, the V gene TRBV30, with 8 bases fitting TRBD1. Germline-derived CDR1 and CDR2 are GTSNPN and SVGIG (reference sequence). This CDR3 is 17 amino acids long. V lost 3 bases, J lost 5 bases, and 17 bases stayed unmatched. CDR3 in amino acids: CAWRTRDRKFLWYGYTF. CDR3 nucleotides: TGTGCCTGGAGGACCCGGGACAGGAAGTTTCTTTGGTATGGCTACACCTTC.

In its sample, this clonotype was seen many times. CDR3 region: CASSPASVTEAFF. The CDR3 DNA follows: TGTGCCAGCAGCCCCGCGTCCGTCACTGAAGCTTTCTTT. The chain combines TRBV14 with TRBJ1-1, with unresolved D. The CDR3 length is 13 residues. The V gene's germline CDR1 is SGHDN and CDR2 FVKESK. V lost 4 bases, J lost 4 bases, and 10 bases lay in between.

The genes are TRBV3-1 and TRBJ2-3; 9 nucleotides agree with TRBD2. CDR1 is LGHDT, CDR2 YNNKEL, per germline (reference sequence). CDR3 length equals 14 residues. Losses at the gene ends were 7 bases for V and 3 bases for J; bases not matched to a gene: 5. Written as DNA, the CDR3 is TGTGCCAGCAAAGCGGGAGGTGGAACAGATACGCAGTATTTT. Its protein is CASKAGGGTDTQYF.

This clonotype was detected only a few times. This sequence joins TRBV24-1 and TRBJ2-3, with 8 positions matching TRBD2. CDR3 length: 15 amino acids. Germline assignment: CDR1 KGHDR and CDR2 SFDVKD. Germline trimming cut 4 bases from V and 6 bases from J; bases unmatched to any gene: 8. This CDR3 is CATSEPGLVPDTQYF. DNA for the CDR3: TGTGCCACCAGTGAACCGGGACTAGTCCCCGATACGCAGTATTTT.

V and J are TRBV14 and TRBJ2-3; no definite D call. Trimming removed 1 base at V and 7 bases at J, with 6 bases between. This CDR3 has 12 amino acids. The germline CDR1 and CDR2 sequences are SGHDN and FVKESK. The CDR3 sequence is CASSQVSNTQYF. CDR3 nucleotides: TGTGCCAGCAGCCAAGTCTCAAATACGCAGTATTTT. Full variable domain (remainder filled in from reference TRBV14 and TRBJ2-3): EAGVTQFPSHSVIEKGQTVTLRCDPISGHDNLYWYRRVMGKEIKFLLHFVKESKQDESGMPNNRFLAERTGGTYSTLKVQPAELEDSGVYFCASSQVSNTQYFGPGTRLTVL.

This clonotype showed up just a few times. This chain uses TRBV4-3 with TRBJ2-1; 10 nucleotides align to TRBD2. Germline V gene data show CDR1 as LGHNA and CDR2 as YSLEER. The V gene end was trimmed by 4 bases and the J gene end by 0 bases; junction bases not matched to a gene: 6. The CDR3 is 17 residues long. CDR3: CASSRLLAGSSYNEQFF. In nucleotides, the CDR3 is TGCGCCAGCAGCCGACTACTAGCGGGAAGCTCCTACAATGAGCAGTTCTTC.

This chain links TRBV6-2 or TRBV6-3 with TRBJ2-3; D remains ambiguous. Trimming took off 7 bases at V and 2 bases at J, with 10 bases between the two ends. CDR1 MNHEY and CDR2 SVGEGT come from the germline V gene. CDR3 length equals 13 residues. The CDR3 DNA sequence: TGTGCCAGCATGAGGCGGTCCACAGATACGCAGTATTTT. Its protein product is CASMRRSTDTQYF.

The table lists this clonotype with many counts. The rearrangement links TRBV2 to TRBJ2-1; TRBD2 agrees at 13 bases. The germline V gene has CDR1 SNHLY and CDR2 FYNNEI. The V gene end was trimmed by 8 bases and the J gene end by 6 bases; junction bases not matched to a gene: 13. The CDR3 consists of 17 residues. CDR3 DNA: TGTGCCAGCCATACTAGCGGGAGGGAAGGATTGAGCAATGAGCAGTTCTTC. Translation gives CASHTSGREGLSNEQFF. The whole variable domain, filled in from reference TRBV2 and TRBJ2-1, reads EPEVTQTPSHQVTQMGQEVILRCVPISNHLYFYWYRQILGQKVEFLVSFYNNEISEKSEIFDDQFSVERPDGSNFTLKIRSTKLEDSAMYFCASHTSGREGLSNEQFFGPGTRLTVL.

This clonotype was counted only a few times. The V gene is TRBV19, the J gene TRBJ1-1; D call uncertain. The germline V gene encodes CDR1 LNHDA and CDR2 SQIVND (reference sequence). The CDR3 contains 13 residues. V lost 5 bases and J 11 bases, leaving 18 bases between the germline ends. The CDR3 nucleotides are TGTGCCAGTAGTGTCGACAACACCGAGCCCGCTTTCTTT. Amino acids: CASSVDNTEPAFF.